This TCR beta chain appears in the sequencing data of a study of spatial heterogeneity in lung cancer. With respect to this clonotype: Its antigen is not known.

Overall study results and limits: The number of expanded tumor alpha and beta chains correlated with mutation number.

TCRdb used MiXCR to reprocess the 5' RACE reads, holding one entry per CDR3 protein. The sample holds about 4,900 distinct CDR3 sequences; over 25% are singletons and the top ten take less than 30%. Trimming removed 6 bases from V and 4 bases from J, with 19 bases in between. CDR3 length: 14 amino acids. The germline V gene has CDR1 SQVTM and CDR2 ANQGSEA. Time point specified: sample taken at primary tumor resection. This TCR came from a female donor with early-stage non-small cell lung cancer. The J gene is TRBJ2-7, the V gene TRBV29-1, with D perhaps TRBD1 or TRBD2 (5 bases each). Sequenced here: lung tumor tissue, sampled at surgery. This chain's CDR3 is CSVPGEGTGYEQYF. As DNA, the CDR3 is TGCAGCGTACCTGGGGAAGGGACGGGTTACGAGCAGTACTTC.